This passage covers 8 T cell receptor beta chains from one sample sequenced in a study of T cells in Graves' hyperthyroidism and ophthalmopathy. RNA transcripts gave rise to amplified TCR beta CDR3 regions. First-round RT-PCR of the TCR CDR3 relied on the HTBI primer set. TCRdb re-called the multiplex PCR reads through MiXCR, storing one row per CDR3 protein. Of some 580,000 distinct CDR3 sequences listed, roughly 16% are singletons. Sequenced sample: blood. These receptors all stem from a woman between 40 and 50 years old with Graves' ophthalmopathy.

V gene TRBV18 combines with J gene TRBJ1-6; D is unclear. The ends were cut back, 3 bases at V and 10 bases at J, with 10 bases in the middle. Germline CDR1 and CDR2: KGHSH and LQKENI. The CDR3 consists of 13 residues. CDR3 in DNA: TGTGCCAGCTCACCGCTCGAGAGGTCACCCCTCCACTTT. Translating gives CASSPLERSPLHF.

This clonotype was picked up many times. The chain links TRBV18 to TRBJ1-1; D may be TRBD1 (6 bases). The germline gives CDR1 KGHSH, CDR2 LQKENI. The CDR3 is 13 amino acids. V was cut by 9 bases and J by 7 bases, with 18 bases left in between. The CDR3 nucleotides read TGTGCCAGTCACAGGGCAGAAACAGTTGAAGCTTTCTTT. Residues: CASHRAETVEAFF.

The chain couples TRBV12-3 or TRBV12-4 to TRBJ1-1; a possible D gene is TRBD1 (5 bases). V was pared by 3 bases and J by 10 bases, with 12 bases between. This CDR3 is 12 amino acids long. DNA of the CDR3: TGTGCCAGCAGTTTTGCAGGGCGTGGAGCTTTCTTT. It yields the protein CASSFAGRGAFF.

This clonotype was observed a few times. The chain joins TRBV6-1 to TRBJ1-1, with D possibly TRBD1 on 5 matching bases. The V gene lost 8 bases and the J gene lost 5 bases, with 15 bases spanning the gap. Looked up from germline, CDR1 is MNHNS and CDR2 is SASEGT. The CDR3 is 13 amino acids. CDR3 sequence (DNA): TGTGCCAGCTTTAGGGGCGCGCGGACTGAAGCTTTCTTT. Translating gives CASFRGARTEAFF.

This clonotype was found a few times. The chain recombines TRBV29-1 with TRBJ1-2; possible D gene TRBD1, 5 bases. The CDR3 is 13 amino acids. Germline V gives CDR1 SQVTM, CDR2 ANQGSEA. V was trimmed by 6 bases and J by 1 base, leaving 12 bases between them. The CDR3 reads CSVGLTVNYGYTF. Written as DNA, the CDR3 is TGCAGCGTGGGATTGACAGTTAACTATGGCTACACCTTC.

The chain combines TRBV2 with TRBJ2-1, with 10 bases fitting TRBD2. CDR1 and CDR2 (germline): SNHLY, FYNNEI. The CDR3 sequence is 15 residues long. Trimming cost V 2 bases and J 6 bases; bases outside gene matches: 4. CDR3 protein: CASSEQLAGSNEQFF. The DNA of the CDR3 is TGTGCCAGCAGTGAACAACTAGCGGGAAGCAATGAGCAGTTCTTC.

In this sample, this clonotype turned up many times. This chain links TRBV3-1 with TRBJ2-3; 7 nucleotides agree with TRBD2. V dropped 1 base and J dropped 4; count of bases not matched to a gene: 5. CDR1 and CDR2 (germline): LGHDT, YNNKEL (reference sequence). The CDR3 has 15 amino acids. DNA for the CDR3: TGTGCCAGCAGCCAAGGACTAGCTCAAGCAGATACGCAGTATTTT. This sequence encodes CASSQGLAQADTQYF.

This clonotype was found many times. V usage is TRBV28 and J usage is TRBJ2-1; the D call may be TRBD1 or TRBD2 (5 bases each). Germline V lookup: CDR1 MDHEN, CDR2 SYDVKM. V dropped 2 bases and J dropped 7 bases, with 18 bases sitting between them. This CDR3 region has 16 residues. CDR3 residues: CASSLTGTALGNEQFF. The CDR3 nucleotides are TGTGCCAGCAGTTTAACCGGGACGGCTCTTGGTAATGAGCAGTTCTTC.